These 25 T cell receptor beta chains were sequenced from one sample in a study of T cell responses to AZD1222 COVID-19 vaccine. Profiled with immunoSEQ multiplex PCR; TCRdb holds only in-frame clones, not every one. Of around 110,000 clones listed, approximately 90% are singletons. The sample was peripheral blood, taken 28 days after the second AZD1222 dose. Receptor source: an adult who received the AZD1222 COVID-19 vaccine.

V usage is TRBV15 and J usage is TRBJ1-2, with D uncertain. The germline V gene has CDR1 LNHNV and CDR2 YYDKDF (reference sequence). The CDR3 spans 14 residues. Between the trimmed V and J ends, which lost 6 bases and 7 bases, there was a span of 18 bases. Written as DNA, the CDR3 is TGTGCCACCAGGTCAAGTACGTCTTCTTTTGGCTACACCTTC. Translating gives CATRSSTSSFGYTF.

A single count supports this clone. The rearrangement links TRBV27 to TRBJ1-1; D is ambiguous. There are 15 residues in the CDR3. The V end lost 0 bases, the J end lost 0 bases, and 8 bases lay between the germline ends. CDR1 is MNHEY and CDR2 is SMNVEV in the germline V gene (reference sequence). CDR3: CASSLSASMNTEAFF. CDR3 coding DNA: TGTGCCAGCAGTTTATCGGCGAGTATGAACACTGAAGCTTTCTTT.

The rearrangement uses TRBV2 and TRBJ1-2; 10 positions match TRBD1. From germline, CDR1 is SNHLY and CDR2 FYNNEI. The CDR3 consists of 13 residues. V gave up 9 bases and J gave up 1 base; unmatched junction bases: 2. CDR3 bases: TGTGCCAGTGGGACAGGGGATAACTATGGCTACACCTTC. Translated, it gives CASGTGDNYGYTF. The entire variable domain, with the rest obtained from reference TRBV2 and TRBJ1-2, is as follows: EPEVTQTPSHQVTQMGQEVILRCVPISNHLYFYWYRQILGQKVEFLVSFYNNEISEKSEIFDDQFSVERPDGSNFTLKIRSTKLEDSAMYFCASGTGDNYGYTFGSGTRLTVV.

This clone was counted between two and nine times. V is TRBV6-5 and J is TRBJ2-7; D is undetermined. The CDR3 spans 14 residues. The V and J ends lost 2 bases and 5 bases respectively, with 13 bases between them. Germline assignment: CDR1 MNHEY and CDR2 SVGAGI. The CDR3 sequence: CASSYGWQENEQYF. DNA of the CDR3: TGTGCCAGCAGTTACGGATGGCAGGAAAACGAGCAGTACTTC.

This chain's CDR3 is CASSLGREIEHF. DNA of the CDR3: TGTGCCAGCAGTTTGGGCCGGGAAATTGAGCATTTT. The V call is TRBV12-3 or TRBV12-4, the J call TRBJ1-5; D unclear. This CDR3 contains 12 residues. The V gene lost 3 bases and the J gene lost 14 bases, with 14 bases spanning the gap.

CDR3 residues: CASSWKQGPQETQYF. In nucleotides, the CDR3 is TGTGCCAGCAGCTGGAAACAGGGGCCCCAAGAGACCCAGTACTTC. This sequence joins TRBV7-2 and TRBJ2-5; TRBD1 agrees at 7 bases. J gave up 1 base and V 4 bases, and 6 bases lay outside the gene matches. The germline V gene encodes CDR1 SGHTA and CDR2 FQGNSA. This CDR3 is built from 15 residues.

The J gene is TRBJ1-1, the V gene TRBV27; possible D gene TRBD1, 6 bases. CDR3 length equals 13 residues. Per the germline V gene, CDR1 is MNHEY and CDR2 is SMNVEV (reference sequence). V lost 2 bases to trimming and J lost 6 bases, with 10 bases between them. This CDR3 is CASSLPGQPEAFF. The CDR3 nucleotides are TGTGCCAGCAGTTTACCCGGACAGCCTGAAGCTTTCTTT.

This chain links TRBV12-3 or TRBV12-4 with TRBJ1-2; a possible D gene is TRBD1 (5 bases). The ends were cut back, 4 bases at V and 8 bases at J, with 11 bases in the middle. The CDR3 loop spans 12 amino acids. DNA for the CDR3: TGTGCCAGCAGTTCGGGGCCGATGGGCTACACCTTC. Its translation is CASSSGPMGYTF.

The CDR3 spells CASSLRASGGNNEQFF. DNA for the CDR3: TGTGCCAGCAGCCTCAGGGCTAGCGGGGGGAACAATGAGCAGTTCTTC. The chain is built from TRBV5-4 and TRBJ2-1; 11 bases agree with TRBD2. CDR3 size: 16 residues. Germline CDR1 and CDR2: SGHNT and YYREEE (reference sequence). The V and J ends lost 4 bases and 5 bases, in that order; junction bases with no gene match: 8. Full variable domain (outside the CDR3, taken from reference TRBV5-4 and TRBJ2-1): ETGVTQSPTHLIKTRGQQVTLRCSSQSGHNTVSWYQQALGQGPQFIFQYYREEENGRGNFPPRFSGLQFPNYSSELNVNALELDDSALYLCASSLRASGGNNEQFFGPGTRLTVL.

The chain couples TRBV29-1 to TRBJ1-1, with D hard to call. The germline V and J ends were trimmed by 3 bases and 8 bases, with 22 bases remaining between them. The CDR3 is 15 amino acids. Germline CDR1 reads SQVTM; CDR2 reads ANQGSEA. The chain's CDR3 is CSVDSLLRPRGEAFF. The CDR3 DNA sequence: TGCAGCGTTGACTCCCTCCTGAGGCCCCGGGGAGAAGCTTTCTTT.

The V call is TRBV16, the J call TRBJ2-3, with D hard to call. Trimming took 0 bases from V and 3 from J, leaving 1 base between them. Per the germline V gene, CDR1 is KGHSY and CDR2 is FQNENV. This CDR3 contains 12 residues. The DNA for the CDR3 is TGTGCCAGCAGCCAATCAACAGATACGCAGTATTTT. It yields the protein CASSQSTDTQYF.

The V and J genes are TRBV30 and TRBJ2-5, with D maybe TRBD1 (6 bases). Germline assignment: CDR1 GTSNPN and CDR2 SVGIG (reference sequence). V gave up 3 bases and J gave up 2 bases, with 10 bases separating them. This CDR3 spans 13 amino acids. The CDR3 sequence is CAWRPQGQETQYF. CDR3 nucleotide sequence: TGTGCCTGGAGACCCCAGGGGCAAGAGACCCAGTACTTC.

The chain couples TRBV11-2 to TRBJ1-2; the D gene is possibly TRBD1 (5 bases). Germline V lookup: CDR1 SGHAT, CDR2 FQNNGV. Trimming left V 1 base short and J 2 bases short, with 8 bases between. This CDR3 comprises 14 residues. In DNA form, the CDR3 reads TGTGCCAGCAGCTTAGTAGACAGAAACTATGGCTACACCTTC. This codes for CASSLVDRNYGYTF. Complete variable domain (other parts from reference TRBV11-2 and TRBJ1-2): EAGVAQSPRYKIIEKRQSVAFWCNPISGHATLYWYQQILGQGPKLLIQFQNNGVVDDSQLPKDRFSAERLKGVDSTLKIQPAKLEDSAVYLCASSLVDRNYGYTFGSGTRLTVV.

This clone was picked up one time. The chain couples TRBV4-3 to TRBJ2-3; possible D gene TRBD2, 6 bases. Germline V CDR1 and CDR2: LGHNA, YSLEER. The germline V and J ends were trimmed by 2 bases and 3 bases, with 15 bases remaining between them. This CDR3 spans 16 amino acids. CDR3 sequence: CASSQWLGGTTDTQYF. As DNA, the CDR3 is TGCGCCAGCAGCCAATGGTTAGGAGGGACTACAGATACGCAGTATTTT.

CDR3 region: CASSPGQGRYEQYF. As DNA, the CDR3 is TGTGCCAGCAGCCCCGGACAGGGACGGTACGAGCAGTACTTC. This chain uses TRBV5-4 with TRBJ2-7; TRBD1 matches at 8 bases. Trimming at V came to 4 bases and at J to 4 bases, leaving 7 bases not matched to a gene. Germline CDR1 is SGHNT and CDR2 is YYREEE (reference sequence). The CDR3 is 14 amino acids.

The chain has TRBV4-1 and TRBJ2-4, with TRBD1 matching 7 bases. Looked up from germline, CDR1 is MGHRA and CDR2 is YSYEKL. The CDR3 loop spans 16 amino acids. The ends lost 1 base at V and 8 bases at J; junction bases unmatched: 11. CDR3 amino acids: CASSQATTGVRDIQYF. CDR3 in DNA: TGCGCCAGCAGCCAAGCCACTACAGGGGTGCGGGACATTCAGTACTTC.

The chain has TRBV11-2 and TRBJ2-3; no firm D call. CDR1 and CDR2 from the germline V gene are SGHAT and FQNNGV. The germline V and J ends were trimmed by 2 bases and 2 bases, with 11 bases remaining between them. This CDR3 contains 15 residues. The CDR3 DNA sequence: TGTGCCAGCAGCTTAAGATTGCGGCCCACAGATACGCAGTATTTT. Translating gives CASSLRLRPTDTQYF.

V and J are TRBV7-9 and TRBJ1-1, with no clear D. Germline loops: CDR1 SEHNR, CDR2 FQNEAQ (reference sequence). V was shortened by 0 bases and J by 7 bases, with 6 bases between the two germline ends. CDR3 length equals 12 residues. In DNA, the CDR3 is TGTGCCAGCAGCTTAGCAGGGCTTGAAGCTTTCTTT. This translates into CASSLAGLEAFF.

This clone showed up just once. The chain links TRBV2 to TRBJ2-2; D gene uncertain. The germline V gene encodes CDR1 SNHLY and CDR2 FYNNEI. The CDR3 totals 13 residues. Trimming stripped 4 bases from V and 5 bases from J, with 8 bases between. The CDR3 loop reads CASSVLGTGELFF. CDR3 in DNA: TGTGCCAGCAGTGTCCTGGGGACCGGGGAGCTGTTTTTT.

The table lists this clone with a few counts. The chain has TRBV5-6 and TRBJ1-2, with a weak D call TRBD1 (6 bases). Germline V gene lookup returns CDR1 SGHDT and CDR2 YYEEEE. The CDR3 has 16 amino acids. V shed 3 bases and J shed 2 bases, with 17 bases lying between them. The CDR3 loop is CASSSEGGGLNYGYTF. The CDR3 DNA is TGTGCCAGCAGCTCGGAGGGGGGCGGCCTAAACTATGGCTACACCTTC.

The chain couples TRBV7-2 to TRBJ2-3; 12 bases map to TRBD2. V was pared by 4 bases and J by 6 bases, with 5 bases of the junction left unmatched. Germline V gene lookup returns CDR1 SGHTA and CDR2 FQGNSA. There are 15 residues in the CDR3. In DNA, the CDR3 is TGTGCCAGCAGCTCTCTAGCGGGGGGGCCGGATACGCAGTATTTT. Encoded protein: CASSSLAGGPDTQYF.

V is TRBV7-9 and J is TRBJ2-7; 7 bases match TRBD1. V was clipped by 3 bases and J by 3 bases; unmatched bases: 5. This CDR3 is built from 14 residues. Germline CDR1 SEHNR, CDR2 FQNEAQ (reference sequence). The CDR3 nucleotides read TGTGCCAGCAGCTTGGGACAGATAATCTACGAGCAGTACTTC. Translating it yields CASSLGQIIYEQYF.

The chain joins TRBV5-1 to TRBJ1-6, with D possibly TRBD1 on 5 matching bases. CDR3 size: 13 residues. The V and J ends lost 4 bases and 8 bases respectively, with 10 bases between them. CDR1 and CDR2 (germline): SGHRS, YFSETQ. The CDR3 loop reads CASSLGEYSPLHF. As DNA, the CDR3 is TGCGCCAGCAGCCTAGGGGAATATTCACCCCTCCACTTT.

This chain's CDR3 is CASSLETGGRETQYF. The CDR3, as DNA: TGTGCCAGCAGCTTGGAGACGGGGGGGCGGGAGACCCAGTACTTC. This chain links TRBV5-6 with TRBJ2-5; 8 bases line up with TRBD2. CDR1 is SGHDT and CDR2 is YYEEEE in the germline V gene. The J segment lost 5 bases and the V segment lost 0 bases, leaving 6 bases of the junction unmatched. CDR3 size: 15 residues.

The rearrangement uses TRBV7-2 and TRBJ1-3, with 7 bases aligning to TRBD1. The CDR3 is 17 residues long. Trimming cost V 1 base and J 0 bases; bases outside gene matches: 6. Germline lookup yields CDR1 SGHTA and CDR2 FQGNSA. Written as DNA, the CDR3 is TGTGCCAGCAGCTTAGTCCCGGGACAGAACTCTGGAAACACCATATATTTT. Its translation: CASSLVPGQNSGNTIYF.